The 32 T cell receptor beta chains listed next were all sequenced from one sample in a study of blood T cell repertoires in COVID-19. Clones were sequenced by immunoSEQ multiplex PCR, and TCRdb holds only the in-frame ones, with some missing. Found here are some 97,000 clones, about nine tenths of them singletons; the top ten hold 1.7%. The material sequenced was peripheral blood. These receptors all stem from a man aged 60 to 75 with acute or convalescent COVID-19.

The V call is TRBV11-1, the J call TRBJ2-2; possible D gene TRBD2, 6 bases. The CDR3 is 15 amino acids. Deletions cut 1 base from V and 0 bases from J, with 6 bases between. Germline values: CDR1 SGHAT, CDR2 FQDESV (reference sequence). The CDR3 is CASSLVAANTGELFF. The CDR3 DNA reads TGTGCCAGCAGCTTAGTAGCGGCGAACACCGGGGAGCTGTTTTTT.

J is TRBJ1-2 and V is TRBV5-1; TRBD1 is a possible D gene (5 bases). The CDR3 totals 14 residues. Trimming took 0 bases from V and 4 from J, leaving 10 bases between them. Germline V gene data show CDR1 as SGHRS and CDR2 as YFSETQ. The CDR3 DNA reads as TGCGCCAGCAGCTTGGATCCAGGGCTCTATGGCTACACCTTC. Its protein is CASSLDPGLYGYTF.

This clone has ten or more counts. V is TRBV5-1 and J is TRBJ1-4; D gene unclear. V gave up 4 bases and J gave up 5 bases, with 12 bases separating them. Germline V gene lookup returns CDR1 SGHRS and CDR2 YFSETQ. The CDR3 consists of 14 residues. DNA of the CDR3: TGCGCCAGCAGCGCGAGCAGCGGGAATGAAAAACTGTTTTTT. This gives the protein CASSASSGNEKLFF.

The CDR3 DNA is TGTGCCTGGAGTGTCCCGGGACAGGGATGGGGGCCGTACTCTGGGGCCAACGTCCTGACTTTC. Its protein product is CAWSVPGQGWGPYSGANVLTF. This chain uses TRBV30 with TRBJ2-6, with 9 nucleotides matching TRBD1. This CDR3 contains 21 residues. Looked up from germline, CDR1 is GTSNPN and CDR2 is SVGIG (reference sequence). V dropped 0 bases and J dropped 0; count of bases not matched to a gene: 15. The whole variable domain, filled in from reference TRBV30 and TRBJ2-6, reads SQTIHQWPATLVQPVGSPLSLECTVEGTSNPNLYWYRQAAGRGLQLLFYSVGIGQISSEVPQNLSASRPQDRQFILSSKKLLLSDSGFYLCAWSVPGQGWGPYSGANVLTFGAGSRLTVL.

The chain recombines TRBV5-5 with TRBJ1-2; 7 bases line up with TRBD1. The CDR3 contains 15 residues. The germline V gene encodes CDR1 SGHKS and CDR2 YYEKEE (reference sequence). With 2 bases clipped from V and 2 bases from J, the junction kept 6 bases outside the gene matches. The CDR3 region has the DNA TGTGCCAGCAGCTTACGAAGGGACAGCAACTATGGCTACACCTTC. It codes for CASSLRRDSNYGYTF.

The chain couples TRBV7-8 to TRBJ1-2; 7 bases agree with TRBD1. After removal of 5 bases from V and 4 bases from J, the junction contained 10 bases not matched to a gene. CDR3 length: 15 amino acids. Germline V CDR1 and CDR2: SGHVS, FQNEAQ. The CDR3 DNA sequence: TGTGCCAGCAGCCCAGGACAGGCCCGCGGCTATGGCTACACCTTC. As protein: CASSPGQARGYGYTF.

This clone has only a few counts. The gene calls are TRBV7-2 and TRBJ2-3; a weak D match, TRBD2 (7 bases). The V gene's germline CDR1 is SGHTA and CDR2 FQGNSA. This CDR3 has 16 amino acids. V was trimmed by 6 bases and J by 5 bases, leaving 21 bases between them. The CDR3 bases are TGTGCCAGCAGTTATCGTAGTAGGGGGGGGCGAGATACGCAGTATTTT. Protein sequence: CASSYRSRGGRDTQYF.

As DNA, the CDR3 is TGTGCCAGCAGCTCGGGGACAGGGGAGTTGGACGAGCAGTACTTC. Translated: CASSSGTGELDEQYF. This rearrangement joins TRBV6-2 or TRBV6-3 to TRBJ2-7; 10 positions agree with TRBD1. In germline, CDR1 is MNHEY, CDR2 SVGEGT. Trimming cost V 6 bases and J 5 bases; bases outside gene matches: 10. The CDR3 is made up of 15 amino acids.

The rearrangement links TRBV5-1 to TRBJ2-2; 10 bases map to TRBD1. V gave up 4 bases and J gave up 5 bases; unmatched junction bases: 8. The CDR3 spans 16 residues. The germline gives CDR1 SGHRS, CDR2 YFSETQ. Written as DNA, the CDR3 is TGCGCCAGCAGCCTCAAGACAGGGGGCGTTACCGGGGAGCTGTTTTTT. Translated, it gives CASSLKTGGVTGELFF.

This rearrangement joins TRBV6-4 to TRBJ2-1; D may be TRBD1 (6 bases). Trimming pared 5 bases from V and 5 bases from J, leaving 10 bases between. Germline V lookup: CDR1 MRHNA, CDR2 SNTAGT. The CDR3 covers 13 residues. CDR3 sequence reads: CASSRTVHNEQFF. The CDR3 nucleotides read TGTGCCAGCAGTCGGACAGTCCACAATGAGCAGTTCTTC.

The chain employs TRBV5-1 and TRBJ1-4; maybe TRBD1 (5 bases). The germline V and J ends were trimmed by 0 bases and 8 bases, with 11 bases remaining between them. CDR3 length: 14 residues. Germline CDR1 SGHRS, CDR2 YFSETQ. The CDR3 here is CASSLAGAGEKLFF. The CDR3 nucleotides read TGCGCCAGCAGCTTGGCTGGGGCAGGCGAAAAACTGTTTTTT.

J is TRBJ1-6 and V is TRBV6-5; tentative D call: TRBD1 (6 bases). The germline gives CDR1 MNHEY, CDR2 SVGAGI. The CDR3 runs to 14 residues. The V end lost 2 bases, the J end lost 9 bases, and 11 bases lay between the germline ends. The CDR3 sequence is CASSYGGGVSPLHF. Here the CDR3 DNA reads TGTGCCAGCAGTTACGGCGGGGGCGTTTCACCCCTCCACTTT.

The CDR3 sequence is CASSPQGTVNTEAFF. The CDR3 DNA is TGTGCCAGCAGCCCGCAAGGGACAGTGAACACTGAAGCTTTCTTT. The chain carries TRBV7-9 and TRBJ1-1; 7 bases are a match to TRBD1. CDR1 is SEHNR and CDR2 is FQNEAQ in the germline V gene (reference sequence). Germline trimming cut 5 bases from V and 0 bases from J; bases unmatched to any gene: 6. The CDR3 sequence is 15 residues long.

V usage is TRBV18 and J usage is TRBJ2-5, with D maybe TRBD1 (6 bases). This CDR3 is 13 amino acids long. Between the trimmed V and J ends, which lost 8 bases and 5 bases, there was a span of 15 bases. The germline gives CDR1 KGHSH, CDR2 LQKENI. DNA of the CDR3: TGTGCCAGCATCCGGGACAATAGGGAGACCCAGTACTTC. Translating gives CASIRDNRETQYF. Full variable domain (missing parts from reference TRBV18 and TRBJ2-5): NAGVMQNPRHLVRRRGQEARLRCSPMKGHSHVYWYRQLPEEGLKFMVYLQKENIIDESGMPKERFSAEFPKEGPSILRIQQVVRGDSAAYFCASIRDNRETQYFGPGTRLLVL.

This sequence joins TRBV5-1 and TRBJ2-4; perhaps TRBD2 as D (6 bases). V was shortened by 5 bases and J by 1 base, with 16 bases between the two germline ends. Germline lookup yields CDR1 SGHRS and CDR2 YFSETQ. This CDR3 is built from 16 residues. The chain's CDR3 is CASRLFGGDAKNIQYF. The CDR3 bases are TGCGCCAGCAGGTTGTTTGGAGGGGATGCCAAAAACATTCAGTACTTC.

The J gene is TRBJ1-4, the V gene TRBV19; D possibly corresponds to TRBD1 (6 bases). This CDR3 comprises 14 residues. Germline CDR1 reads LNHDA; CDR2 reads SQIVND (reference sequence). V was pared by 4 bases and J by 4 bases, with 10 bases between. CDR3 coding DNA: TGTGCCAGTAGTAGGACAGCTAATAATGAAAAACTGTTTTTT. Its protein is CASSRTANNEKLFF.

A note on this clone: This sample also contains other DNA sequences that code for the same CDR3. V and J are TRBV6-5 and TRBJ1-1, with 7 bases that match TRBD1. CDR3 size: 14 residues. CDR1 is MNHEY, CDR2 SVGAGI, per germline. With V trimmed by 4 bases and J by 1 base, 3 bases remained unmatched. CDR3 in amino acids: CASSWGQKNTEAFF. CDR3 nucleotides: TGTGCCAGCAGTTGGGGACAGAAGAACACTGAAGCTTTCTTT.

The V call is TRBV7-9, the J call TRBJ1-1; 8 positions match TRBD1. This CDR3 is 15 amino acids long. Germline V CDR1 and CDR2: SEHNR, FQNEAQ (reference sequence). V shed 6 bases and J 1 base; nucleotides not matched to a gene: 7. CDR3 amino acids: CASRDSQGANTEAFF. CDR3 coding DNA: TGTGCCAGCAGGGATTCGCAGGGGGCGAACACTGAAGCTTTCTTT. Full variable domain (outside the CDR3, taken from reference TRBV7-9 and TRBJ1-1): DTGVSQNPRHKITKRGQNVTFRCDPISEHNRLYWYRQTLGQGPEFLTYFQNEAQLEKSRLLSDRFSAERPKGSFSTLEIQRTEQGDSAMYLCASRDSQGANTEAFFGQGTRLTVV.

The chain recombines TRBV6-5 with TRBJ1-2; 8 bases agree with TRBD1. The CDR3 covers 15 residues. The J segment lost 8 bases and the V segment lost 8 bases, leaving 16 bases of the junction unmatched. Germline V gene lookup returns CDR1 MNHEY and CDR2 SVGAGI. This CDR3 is CASLLRRGRTEGYTF. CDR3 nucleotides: TGTGCCAGCCTTCTTCGCAGGGGGCGAACGGAAGGCTACACCTTC.

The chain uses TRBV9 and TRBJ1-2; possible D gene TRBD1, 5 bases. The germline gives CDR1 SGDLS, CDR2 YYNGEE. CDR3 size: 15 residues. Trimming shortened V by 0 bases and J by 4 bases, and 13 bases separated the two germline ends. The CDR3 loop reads CASSVGGVPTYGYTF. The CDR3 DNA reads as TGTGCCAGCAGCGTAGGGGGGGTGCCCACCTATGGCTACACCTTC.

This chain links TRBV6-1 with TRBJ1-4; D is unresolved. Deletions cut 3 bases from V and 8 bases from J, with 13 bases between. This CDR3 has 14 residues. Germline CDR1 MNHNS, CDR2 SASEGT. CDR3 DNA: TGTGCCAGCAGTGATGGTGGGTCGGAGGAAAAACTGTTTTTT. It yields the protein CASSDGGSEEKLFF.

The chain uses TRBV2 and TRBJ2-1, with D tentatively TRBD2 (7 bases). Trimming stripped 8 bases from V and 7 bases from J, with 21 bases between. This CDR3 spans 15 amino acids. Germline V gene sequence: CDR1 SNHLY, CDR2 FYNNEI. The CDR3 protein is CASSEVGGGWNEQFF. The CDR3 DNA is TGTGCCAGCTCCGAAGTGGGGGGGGGCTGGAATGAGCAGTTCTTC.

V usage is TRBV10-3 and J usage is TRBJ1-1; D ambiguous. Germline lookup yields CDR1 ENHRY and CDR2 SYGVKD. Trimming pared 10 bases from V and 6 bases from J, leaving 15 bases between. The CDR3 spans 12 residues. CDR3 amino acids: CATSEVGPEAFF. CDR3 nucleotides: TGTGCCACCTCGGAGGTTGGACCTGAAGCTTTCTTT.

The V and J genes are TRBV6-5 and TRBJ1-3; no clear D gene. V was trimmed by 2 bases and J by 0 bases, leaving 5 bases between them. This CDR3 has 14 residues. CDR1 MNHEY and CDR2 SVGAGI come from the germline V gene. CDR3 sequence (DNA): TGTGCCAGCAGTTACGAGATCTCTGGAAACACCATATATTTT. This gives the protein CASSYEISGNTIYF.

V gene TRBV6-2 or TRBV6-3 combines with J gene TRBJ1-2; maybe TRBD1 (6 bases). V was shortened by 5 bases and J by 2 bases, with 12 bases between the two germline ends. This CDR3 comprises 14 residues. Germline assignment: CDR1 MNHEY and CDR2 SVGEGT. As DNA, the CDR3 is TGTGCCAGCAGTCCCGCTGACAGGAACTATGGCTACACCTTC. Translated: CASSPADRNYGYTF.

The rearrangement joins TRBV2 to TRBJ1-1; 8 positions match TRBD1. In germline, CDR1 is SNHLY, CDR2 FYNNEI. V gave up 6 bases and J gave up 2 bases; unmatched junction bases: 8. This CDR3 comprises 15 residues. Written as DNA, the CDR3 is TGTGCCAGCAGCTCCCAGGGGGCTAGAAACACTGAAGCTTTCTTT. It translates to CASSSQGARNTEAFF.

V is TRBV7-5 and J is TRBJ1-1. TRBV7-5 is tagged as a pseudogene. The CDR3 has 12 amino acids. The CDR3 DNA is TGTGTCAGAAGCTTAGAAGGCGGTGAAGCTTTCTTT. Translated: CVRSLEGGEAFF.

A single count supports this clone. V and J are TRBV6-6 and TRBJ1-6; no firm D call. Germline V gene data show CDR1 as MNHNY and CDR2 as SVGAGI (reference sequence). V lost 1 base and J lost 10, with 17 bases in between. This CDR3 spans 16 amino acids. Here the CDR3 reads CASSYFVGEGESPLHF. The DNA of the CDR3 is TGTGCCAGCAGTTACTTTGTGGGAGAAGGAGAATCACCCCTCCACTTT.

The CDR3 nucleotides read TGTGCCAGCAGTCGGACAGGTTACGAGCAGTACGTC. This codes for CASSRTGYEQYV. The chain joins TRBV12-3 or TRBV12-4 to TRBJ2-7; TRBD1 aligns across 7 bases. The CDR3 has 12 amino acids. V lost 5 bases, J lost 4 bases, and 2 bases stayed unmatched.

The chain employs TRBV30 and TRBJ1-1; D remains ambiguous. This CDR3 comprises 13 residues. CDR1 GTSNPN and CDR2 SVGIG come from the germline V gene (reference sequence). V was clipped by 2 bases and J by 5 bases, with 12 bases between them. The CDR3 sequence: CAWSTGSRTEAFF. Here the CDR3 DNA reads TGTGCCTGGAGTACCGGGTCTCGGACTGAAGCTTTCTTT.

The CDR3 region is CASSDQSGLNEKLFF. The CDR3 region has the DNA TGTGCCAGCAGTGATCAATCAGGGCTTAATGAAAAACTGTTTTTT. The V and J genes are TRBV5-4 and TRBJ1-4; D perhaps matches TRBD1 (5 bases). The germline V gene has CDR1 SGHNT and CDR2 YYREEE (reference sequence). The CDR3 runs to 15 residues. V was shortened by 5 bases and J by 4 bases, with 15 bases between the two germline ends.

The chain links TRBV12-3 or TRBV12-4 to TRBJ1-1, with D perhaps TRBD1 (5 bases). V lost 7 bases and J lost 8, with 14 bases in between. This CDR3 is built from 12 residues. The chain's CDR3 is CASIVLGGEAFF. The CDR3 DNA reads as TGTGCCAGCATTGTCTTGGGGGGAGAAGCTTTCTTT.